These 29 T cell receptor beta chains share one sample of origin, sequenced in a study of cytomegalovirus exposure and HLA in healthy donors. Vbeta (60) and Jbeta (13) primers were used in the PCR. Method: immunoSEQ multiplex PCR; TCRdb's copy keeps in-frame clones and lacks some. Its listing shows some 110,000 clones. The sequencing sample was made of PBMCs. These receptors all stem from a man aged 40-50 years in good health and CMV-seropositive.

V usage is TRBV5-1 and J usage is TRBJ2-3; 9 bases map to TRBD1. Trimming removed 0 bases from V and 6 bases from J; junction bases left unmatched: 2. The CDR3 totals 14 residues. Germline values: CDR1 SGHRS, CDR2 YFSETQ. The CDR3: CASSLVQGADTQYF. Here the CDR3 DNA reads TGCGCCAGCAGCTTGGTACAGGGGGCGGATACGCAGTATTTT.

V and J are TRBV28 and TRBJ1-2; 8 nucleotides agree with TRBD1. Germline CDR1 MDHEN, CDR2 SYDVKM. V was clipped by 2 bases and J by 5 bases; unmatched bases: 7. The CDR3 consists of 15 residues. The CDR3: CASSLLWDRTYGYTF. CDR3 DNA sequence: TGTGCCAGCAGTTTACTGTGGGACAGGACTTATGGCTACACCTTC.

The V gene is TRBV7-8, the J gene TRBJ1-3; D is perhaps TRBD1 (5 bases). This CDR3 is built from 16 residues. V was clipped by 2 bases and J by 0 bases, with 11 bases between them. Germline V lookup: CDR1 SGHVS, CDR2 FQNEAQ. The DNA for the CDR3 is TGTGCCAGCAGCTTACTCGAACAGGTCTCTGGAAACACCATATATTTT. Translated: CASSLLEQVSGNTIYF. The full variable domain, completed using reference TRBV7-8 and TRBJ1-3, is GAGVSQSPRYKVAKRGQDVALRCDPISGHVSLFWYQQALGQGPEFLTYFQNEAQLDKSGLPSDRFFAERPEGSVSTLKIQRTQQEDSAVYLCASSLLEQVSGNTIYFGEGSWLTVV.

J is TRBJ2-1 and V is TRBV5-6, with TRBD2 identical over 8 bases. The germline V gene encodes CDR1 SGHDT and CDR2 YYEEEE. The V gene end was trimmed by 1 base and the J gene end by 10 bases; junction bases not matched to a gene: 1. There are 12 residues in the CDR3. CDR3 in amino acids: CASSLLAGEQFF. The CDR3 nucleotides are TGTGCCAGCAGCTTGTTAGCGGGGGAGCAGTTCTTC.

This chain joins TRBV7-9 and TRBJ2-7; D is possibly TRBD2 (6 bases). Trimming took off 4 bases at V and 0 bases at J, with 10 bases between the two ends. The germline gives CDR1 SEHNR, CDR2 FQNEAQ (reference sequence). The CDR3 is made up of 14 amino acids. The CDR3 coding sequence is TGTGCCAGCAGCTCCGGGACTCCCTCCTACGAGCAGTACTTC. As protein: CASSSGTPSYEQYF.

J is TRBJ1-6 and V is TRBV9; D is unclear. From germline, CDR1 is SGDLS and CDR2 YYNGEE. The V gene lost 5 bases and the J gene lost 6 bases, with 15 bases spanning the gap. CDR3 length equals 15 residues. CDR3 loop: CASSRAAAVNSPLHF. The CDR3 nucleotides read TGTGCCAGCAGTCGCGCCGCGGCAGTTAATTCACCCCTCCACTTT.

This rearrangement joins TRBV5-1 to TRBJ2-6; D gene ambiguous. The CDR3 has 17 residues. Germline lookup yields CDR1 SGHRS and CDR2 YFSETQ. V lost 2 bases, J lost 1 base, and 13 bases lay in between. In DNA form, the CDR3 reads TGCGCCAGCAGCTTTGGCTTGGCCGGGTCTGGGGCCAACGTCCTGACTTTC. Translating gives CASSFGLAGSGANVLTF. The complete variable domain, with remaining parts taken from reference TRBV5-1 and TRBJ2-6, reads KAGVTQTPRYLIKTRGQQVTLSCSPISGHRSVSWYQQTPGQGLQFLFEYFSETQRNKGNFPGRFSGRQFSNSRSEMNVSTLELGDSALYLCASSFGLAGSGANVLTFGAGSRLTVL.

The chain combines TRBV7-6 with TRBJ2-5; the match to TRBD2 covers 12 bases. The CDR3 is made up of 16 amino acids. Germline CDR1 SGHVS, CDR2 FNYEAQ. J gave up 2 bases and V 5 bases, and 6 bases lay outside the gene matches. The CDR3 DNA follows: TGTGCCAGCAGCCCCCTAGCGGGAGGGCCGCAAGAGACCCAGTACTTC. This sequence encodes CASSPLAGGPQETQYF.

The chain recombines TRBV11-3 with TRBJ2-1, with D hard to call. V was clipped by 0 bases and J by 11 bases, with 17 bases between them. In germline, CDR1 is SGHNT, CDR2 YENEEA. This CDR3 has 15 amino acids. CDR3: CASSLEGPSRSQQFF. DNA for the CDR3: TGTGCCAGCAGCTTAGAAGGCCCTTCGCGTAGCCAGCAGTTCTTC.

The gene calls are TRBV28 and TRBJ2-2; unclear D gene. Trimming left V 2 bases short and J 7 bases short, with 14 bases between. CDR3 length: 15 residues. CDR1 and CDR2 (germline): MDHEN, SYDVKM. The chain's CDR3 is CASSLLTLTGGELFF. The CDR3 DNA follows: TGTGCCAGCAGTTTACTCACCCTGACTGGCGGGGAGCTGTTTTTT.

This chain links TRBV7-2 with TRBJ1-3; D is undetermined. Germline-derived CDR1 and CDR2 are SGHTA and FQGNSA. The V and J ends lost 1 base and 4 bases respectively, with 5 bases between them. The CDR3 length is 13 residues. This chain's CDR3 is CASSLVPGNTIYF. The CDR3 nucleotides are TGTGCCAGCAGCTTAGTTCCAGGAAACACCATATATTTT.

The CDR3 here is CASSTRSAGLRSYEQYF. CDR3 DNA sequence: TGTGCCAGTAGTACTCGTTCTGCAGGGCTACGGTCCTACGAGCAGTACTTC. The rearrangement uses TRBV19 and TRBJ2-7; maybe TRBD1 (5 bases). The CDR3 has 17 residues. Germline CDR1 and CDR2: LNHDA and SQIVND (reference sequence). With 4 bases removed from V and 1 base from J, the gap between germline ends came to 20 bases. Together with reference TRBV19 and TRBJ2-7, the CDR3 gives the full variable domain: DGGITQSPKYLFRKEGQNVTLSCEQNLNHDAMYWYRQDPGQGLRLIYYSQIVNDFQKGDIAEGYSVSREKKESFPLTVTSAQKNPTAFYLCASSTRSAGLRSYEQYFGPGTRLTVT.

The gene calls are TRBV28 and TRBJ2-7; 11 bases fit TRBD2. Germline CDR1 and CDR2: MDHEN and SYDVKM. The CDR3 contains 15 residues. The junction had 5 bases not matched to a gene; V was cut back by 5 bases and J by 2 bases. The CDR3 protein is CASSDLAGGTYEQYF. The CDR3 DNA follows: TGTGCCAGCAGTGACTTAGCGGGAGGGACCTACGAGCAGTACTTC.

The CDR3 DNA reads as TGTGCCAGCAGTACCGGGACTAGCGGGAGGAGGGGCACAGATACGCAGTATTTT. Residues: CASSTGTSGRRGTDTQYF. The chain links TRBV27 to TRBJ2-3; 15 positions agree with TRBD2. The germline gives CDR1 MNHEY, CDR2 SMNVEV (reference sequence). The trim removed 5 bases at V and 1 base at J, leaving 7 bases unmatched. The CDR3 has 18 amino acids.

The CDR3 protein is CASSHRGDTEAFF. The CDR3 DNA sequence: TGTGCCAGTTCACACAGGGGTGACACTGAAGCTTTCTTT. The chain couples TRBV19 to TRBJ1-1; 7 nucleotides match TRBD1. This CDR3 has 13 residues. Germline V CDR1 and CDR2: LNHDA, SQIVND (reference sequence). The junction had 6 bases not matched to a gene; V was cut back by 8 bases and J by 3 bases.

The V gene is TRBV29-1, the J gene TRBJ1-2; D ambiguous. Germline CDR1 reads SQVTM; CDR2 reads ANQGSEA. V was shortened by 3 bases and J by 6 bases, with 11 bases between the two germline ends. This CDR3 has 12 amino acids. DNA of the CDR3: TGCAGCGTTGAGTCCAGGTACGATGGCTACACCTTC. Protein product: CSVESRYDGYTF.

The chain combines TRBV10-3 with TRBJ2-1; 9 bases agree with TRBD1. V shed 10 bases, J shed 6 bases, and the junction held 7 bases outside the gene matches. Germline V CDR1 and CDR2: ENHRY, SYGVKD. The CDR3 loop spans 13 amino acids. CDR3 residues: CATGTGPVNEQFF. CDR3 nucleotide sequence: TGTGCCACTGGGACAGGGCCAGTCAATGAGCAGTTCTTC.

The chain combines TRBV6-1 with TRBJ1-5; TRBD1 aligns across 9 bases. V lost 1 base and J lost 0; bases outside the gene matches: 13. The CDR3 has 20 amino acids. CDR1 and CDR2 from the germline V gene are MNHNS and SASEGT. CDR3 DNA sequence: TGTGCCAGCAGTGAAGTTACAGGGGGCCGGGATCGGTTTAGCAATCAGCCCCAGCATTTT. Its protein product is CASSEVTGGRDRFSNQPQHF.

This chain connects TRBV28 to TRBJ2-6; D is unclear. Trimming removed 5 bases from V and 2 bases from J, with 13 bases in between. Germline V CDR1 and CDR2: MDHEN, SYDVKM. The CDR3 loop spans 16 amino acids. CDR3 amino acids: CASSELLQAGANVLTF. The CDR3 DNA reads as TGTGCCAGCAGTGAATTACTGCAAGCTGGGGCCAACGTCCTGACTTTC. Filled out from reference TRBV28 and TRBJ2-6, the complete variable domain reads DVKVTQSSRYLVKRTGEKVFLECVQDMDHENMFWYRQDPGLGLRLIYFSYDVKMKEKGDIPEGYSVSREKKERFSLILESASTNQTSMYLCASSELLQAGANVLTFGAGSRLTVL.

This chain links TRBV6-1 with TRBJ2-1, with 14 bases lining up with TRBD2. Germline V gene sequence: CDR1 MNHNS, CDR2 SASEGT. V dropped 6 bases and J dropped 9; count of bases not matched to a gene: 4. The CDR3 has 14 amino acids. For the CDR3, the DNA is TGTGCCAGCAGCGGACTAGCGGGAGGCCTTGAGCAGTTCTTC. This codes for CASSGLAGGLEQFF.

The CDR3 sequence: CASGFWGAGNTIYF. DNA of the CDR3: TGTGCCAGCGGGTTCTGGGGGGCTGGAAACACCATATATTTT. The V call is TRBV2, the J call TRBJ1-3, with a weak D call TRBD1 (5 bases). Trimming left V 8 bases short and J 2 bases short, with 13 bases between. The CDR3 loop spans 14 amino acids. Looked up from germline, CDR1 is SNHLY and CDR2 is FYNNEI.

As DNA, the CDR3 is TGTGCCAGCAGTTTAAGGACTAGCGGGTACCAAGAGACCCAGTACTTC. Translating it yields CASSLRTSGYQETQYF. The chain combines TRBV28 with TRBJ2-5; 11 bases fit TRBD2. This CDR3 contains 16 residues. Germline values: CDR1 MDHEN, CDR2 SYDVKM. Trimming at V came to 2 bases and at J to 0 bases, leaving 2 bases not matched to a gene.

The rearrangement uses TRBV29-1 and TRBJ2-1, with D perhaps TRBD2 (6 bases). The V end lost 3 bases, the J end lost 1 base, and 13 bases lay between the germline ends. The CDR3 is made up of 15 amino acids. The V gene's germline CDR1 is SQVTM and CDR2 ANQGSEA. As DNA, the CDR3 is TGCAGCGTTGAGGGGCGGGAAGGGTCCTACAATGAGCAGTTCTTC. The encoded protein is CSVEGREGSYNEQFF.

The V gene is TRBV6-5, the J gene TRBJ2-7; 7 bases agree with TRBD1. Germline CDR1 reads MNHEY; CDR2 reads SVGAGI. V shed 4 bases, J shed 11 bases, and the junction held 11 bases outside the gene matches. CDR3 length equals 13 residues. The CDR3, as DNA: TGTGCCAGCAGTTTGGGTCAACCGGGACAGAAGTACTTC. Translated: CASSLGQPGQKYF.

CDR3 region: CASSPGQGGYTF. Here the CDR3 DNA reads TGTGCCAGCAGTCCGGGACAGGGTGGCTACACCTTC. The V gene is TRBV6-1, the J gene TRBJ1-2, with 9 bases that match TRBD1. This CDR3 has 12 amino acids. CDR1 MNHNS and CDR2 SASEGT come from the germline V gene. The V gene end was trimmed by 5 bases and the J gene end by 7 bases; junction bases not matched to a gene: 2.

The CDR3: CASSETGAYEQYF. The DNA of the CDR3 is TGTGCCAGCAGTGAAACAGGAGCCTACGAGCAGTACTTC. The V call is TRBV6-5, the J call TRBJ2-7, with TRBD1 as a possible D gene (5 bases). Germline CDR1 reads MNHEY; CDR2 reads SVGAGI. Trimming cost V 5 bases and J 2 bases, with 10 bases left between them. The CDR3 contains 13 residues.

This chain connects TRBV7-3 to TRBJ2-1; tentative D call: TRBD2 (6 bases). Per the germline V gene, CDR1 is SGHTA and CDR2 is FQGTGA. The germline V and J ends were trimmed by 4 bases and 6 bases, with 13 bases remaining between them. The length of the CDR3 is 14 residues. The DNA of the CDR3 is TGTGCCAGCAGCTATGACGGGACTCGCAATGAGCAGTTCTTC. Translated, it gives CASSYDGTRNEQFF.

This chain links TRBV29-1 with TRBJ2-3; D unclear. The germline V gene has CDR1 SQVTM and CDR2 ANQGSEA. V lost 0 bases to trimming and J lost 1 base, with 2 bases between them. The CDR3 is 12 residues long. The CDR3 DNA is TGCAGCGTTGAAGACGGCACAGATACGCAGTATTTT. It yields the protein CSVEDGTDTQYF.

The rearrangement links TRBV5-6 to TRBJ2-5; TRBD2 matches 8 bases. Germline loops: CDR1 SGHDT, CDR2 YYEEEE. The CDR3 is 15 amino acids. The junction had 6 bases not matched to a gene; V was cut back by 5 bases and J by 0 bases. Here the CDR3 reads CASRLLADHQETQYF. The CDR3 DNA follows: TGTGCCAGCAGACTACTAGCGGACCACCAAGAGACCCAGTACTTC.